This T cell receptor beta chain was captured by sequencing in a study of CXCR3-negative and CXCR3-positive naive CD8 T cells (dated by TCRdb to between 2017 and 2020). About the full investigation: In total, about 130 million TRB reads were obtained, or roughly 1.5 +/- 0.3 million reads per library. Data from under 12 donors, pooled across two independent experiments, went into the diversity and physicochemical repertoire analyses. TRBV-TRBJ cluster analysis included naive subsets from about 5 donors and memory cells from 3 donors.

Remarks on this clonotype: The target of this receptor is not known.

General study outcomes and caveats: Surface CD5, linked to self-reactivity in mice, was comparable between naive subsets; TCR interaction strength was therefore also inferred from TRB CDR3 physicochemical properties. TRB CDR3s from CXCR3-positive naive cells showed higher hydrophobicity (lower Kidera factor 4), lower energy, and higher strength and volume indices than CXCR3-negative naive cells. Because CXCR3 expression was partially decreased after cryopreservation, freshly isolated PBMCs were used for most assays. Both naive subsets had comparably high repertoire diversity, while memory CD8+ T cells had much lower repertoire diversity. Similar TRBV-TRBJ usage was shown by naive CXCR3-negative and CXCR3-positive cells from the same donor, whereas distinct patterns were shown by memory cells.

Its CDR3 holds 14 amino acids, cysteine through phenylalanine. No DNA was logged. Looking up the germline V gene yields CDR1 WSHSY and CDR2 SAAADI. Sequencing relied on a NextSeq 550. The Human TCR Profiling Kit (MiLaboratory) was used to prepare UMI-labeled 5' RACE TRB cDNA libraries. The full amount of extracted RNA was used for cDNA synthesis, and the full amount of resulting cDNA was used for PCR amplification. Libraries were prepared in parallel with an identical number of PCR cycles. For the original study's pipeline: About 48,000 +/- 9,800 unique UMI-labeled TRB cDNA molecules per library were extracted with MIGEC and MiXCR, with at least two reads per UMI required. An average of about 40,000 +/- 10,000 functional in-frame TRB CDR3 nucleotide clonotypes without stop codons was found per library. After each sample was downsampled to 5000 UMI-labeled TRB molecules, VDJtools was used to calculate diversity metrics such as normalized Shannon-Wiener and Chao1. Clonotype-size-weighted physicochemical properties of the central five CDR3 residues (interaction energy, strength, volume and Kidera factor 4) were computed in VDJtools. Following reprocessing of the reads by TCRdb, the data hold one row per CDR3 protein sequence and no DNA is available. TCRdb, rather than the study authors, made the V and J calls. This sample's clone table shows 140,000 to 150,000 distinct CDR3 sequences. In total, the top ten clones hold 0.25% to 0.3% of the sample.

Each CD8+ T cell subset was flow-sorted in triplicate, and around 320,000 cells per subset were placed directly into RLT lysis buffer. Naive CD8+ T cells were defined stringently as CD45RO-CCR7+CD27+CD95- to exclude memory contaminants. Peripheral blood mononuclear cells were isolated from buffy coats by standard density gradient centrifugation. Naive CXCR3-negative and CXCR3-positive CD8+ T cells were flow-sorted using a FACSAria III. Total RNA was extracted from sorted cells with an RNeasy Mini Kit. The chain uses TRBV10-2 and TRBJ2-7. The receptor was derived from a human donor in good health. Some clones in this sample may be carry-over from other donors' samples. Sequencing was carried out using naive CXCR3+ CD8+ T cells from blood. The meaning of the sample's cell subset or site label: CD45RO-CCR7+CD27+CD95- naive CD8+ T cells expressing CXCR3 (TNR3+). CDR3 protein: CASSDQLSTYEQYF.